The rows below give T cell receptor beta chains drawn from one sample of a study of PD-1 blockade in classical Hodgkin lymphoma. Sequenced by immunoSEQ multiplex PCR; TCRdb stores in-frame clones only, minus some. The sample holds 20,000 to 30,000 clones, about 80% seen once. The sample in question was peripheral blood mononuclear cells (PBMCs), obtained before the second cycle of nivolumab. These receptors were taken from a human donor with classical Hodgkin lymphoma. Each CDR3 is given with its conserved first and last residue. The D gene is left open where the match is weak. Clone size is given for some rows only: seen once, a few or many times, or a class if the clone is expanded.

D,V,size,J,DNA,CDR3
NA,TRBV4-1,few,TRBJ2-7,TGCGCCAGCAGCTTTGAGATCAGATACGAGCAGTACTTC,CASSFEIRYEQYF
TRBD2,TRBV28,NA,TRBJ2-3,TGTGCCAGCACTAGCGGGGGTAGCGGGGCCACAGATACGCAGTATTTT,CASTSGGSGATDTQYF
TRBD1,TRBV5-4,NA,TRBJ1-1,TGTGCCAGCAGCTTGGGAGGGACAGGGGGAAGAGGGGCTGAAGCTTTCTTT,CASSLGGTGGRGAEAFF
NA,TRBV9,NA,TRBJ1-2,TGTGCCAGCAGCGTAGAACACAGTACTTCGCAGGGCTACACCTTC,CASSVEHSTSQGYTF
NA,TRBV30,NA,TRBJ1-5,TGTGCCTGGAGTGTACTTAATAGCAATCAGCCCCAGCATTTT,CAWSVLNSNQPQHF
NA,TRBV14,NA,TRBJ2-5,TGTGCCAGCAGCCCCAGGACTGTCTGGGAGACCCAGTACTTC,CASSPRTVWETQYF
NA,TRBV9,NA,TRBJ2-7,TGTGCCAGCAGCGTAGCTCCGGGCTACGAGCAGTACTTC,CASSVAPGYEQYF
NA,TRBV30,NA,TRBJ2-3,TGTGCCTGGAGCGCAGGTTTTTTGGGAGATACGCAGTATTTT,CAWSAGFLGDTQYF
NA,TRBV5-6,NA,TRBJ2-2,TGTGCCAGCAGGACTCGGCGACTCGCCGGGCTGTTTTTT,CASRTRRLAGLFF
NA,TRBV6-1,NA,TRBJ2-7,TGTGCCAGCATCGGACTGAACTCCTACGAGCAGTACTTC,CASIGLNSYEQYF
NA,TRBV18,NA,TRBJ2-1,TGTGCCAGCTCAGGAATGGGCGCCCTCAATGAGCAGTTCTTC,CASSGMGALNEQFF
NA,TRBV7-9,medium-sized,TRBJ1-4,TGTGCCAGCAGCGATCCCGGGACGAGTAATGAAAAACTGTTTTTT,CASSDPGTSNEKLFF
TRBD1,TRBV7-6,large,TRBJ2-7,TGTGCCAGCAGCTTAAGCGGACAGGTCTACGAGCAGTACTTC,CASSLSGQVYEQYF
NA,TRBV5-4,NA,TRBJ2-3,TGTGCCAGCAGCTTGGCCCTAGCGACAGATACGCAGTATTTT,CASSLALATDTQYF
TRBD1,TRBV5-1,few,TRBJ1-2,TGCGCCAGCAGCTTGGAAGGACAGGGGGCTTACTACACCTTC,CASSLEGQGAYYTF
NA,TRBV7-6,NA,TRBJ2-2,TGTGCCAGCAGCCTCAACCCGGTGAGCACCGGGGAGCTGTTTTTT,CASSLNPVSTGELFF
TRBD2,TRBV11-3,NA,TRBJ2-7,TGTGCCAGCAGCTTATATGGGGGGGTCGGATCCTACGAGCAGTACTTC,CASSLYGGVGSYEQYF
NA,TRBV5-6,once,TRBJ2-1,TGTGCCAGCAGCCCCGGAGATGGGTATGATGGCGAGCAGTTCTTC,CASSPGDGYDGEQFF
NA,TRBV28,NA,TRBJ2-7,TGTGCCAGCAGTTTTCGGTTCTACGAGCAGTACTTC,CASSFRFYEQYF
NA,TRBV11-2,NA,TRBJ1-4,TGTGCCAGCAGGTTCGGACAGTCCACTAATGAAAAACTGTTTTTT,CASRFGQSTNEKLFF
TRBD2,TRBV10-3,NA,TRBJ2-7,TGTGCCATCAGTGATAGCGGGAGCGGTGAGCAGTACTTC,CAISDSGSGEQYF
TRBD2,TRBV10-3,few,TRBJ2-1,TGTGCCACCCGGACTAGCGGGGTCGAATTGAGTGAGCAGTTCTTC,CATRTSGVELSEQFF
TRBD2,TRBV28,once,TRBJ2-7,TGTGCCAGCAGTTTGGGACTAGCGGGTCTTTACGAGCAGTACTTC,CASSLGLAGLYEQYF
NA,TRBV29-1,NA,TRBJ2-1,TGCAGCGTACGACCGACTAGCTCCTACAATGAGCAGTTCTTC,CSVRPTSSYNEQFF
TRBD1,TRBV28,NA,TRBJ2-7,TGTGCCAGCAGTTTATTACAGGGGGCCTACGAGCAGTACTTC,CASSLLQGAYEQYF
NA,TRBV5-6,few,TRBJ1-5,TGTGCCAGCAGCTTGGGGACAACAAATCAGCCCCAGCATTTT,CASSLGTTNQPQHF
NA,TRBV9,NA,TRBJ2-5,TGTGCCAGCAGCGCCCGGGGCGAGCAAGAGACCCAGTACTTC,CASSARGEQETQYF
NA,TRBV28,NA,TRBJ2-6,TGTGCCAGTGGACTCTCTGGGGCCAACGTCCTGACTTTC,CASGLSGANVLTF
NA,TRBV5-6,NA,TRBJ1-3,TGTGCCAGCAGCTTGGAAATACAGGGAAGAACTGGAAACACCATATATTTT,CASSLEIQGRTGNTIYF
NA,TRBV11-3,NA,TRBJ2-7,TGTGCCAGCAAAAGGGGATTCGAGTCCTACGAGCAGTACTTC,CASKRGFESYEQYF
TRBD1,TRBV28,NA,TRBJ2-2,TGTGCCAGCAGAGGATCTTGGACAGGGAGTCTGGAGCTGTTTTTT,CASRGSWTGSLELFF
NA,TRBV11-2,NA,TRBJ2-3,TGTGCCAGCAGCTTAGATTGGGGAACAGATACGCAGTATTTT,CASSLDWGTDTQYF
NA,TRBV11-3,NA,TRBJ1-1,TGTGCCAGCAGCTTAGGATTGGAGACAGAAGCTTTCTTT,CASSLGLETEAFF
TRBD2,TRBV14,NA,TRBJ2-7,TGTGCCAGCAGCCCTCCTAGCGGGAGGGTATCCGAGCAGTACTTC,CASSPPSGRVSEQYF
NA,TRBV28,NA,TRBJ1-6,TGTGCCAGCAGTTTAGGGAGGGGCAATTCACCCCTCCACTTT,CASSLGRGNSPLHF
NA,TRBV11-3,NA,TRBJ2-7,TGTGCCAGCAGCTTAGACGCCAGGGGGGGATCCTACGAGCAGTACTTC,CASSLDARGGSYEQYF
NA,TRBV13,few,TRBJ1-2,TGTGCCAGCAGCCCCCTGGGGGGCAGACTTTCTACTAACTATGGCTACACCTTC,CASSPLGGRLSTNYGYTF
NA,TRBV2,NA,TRBJ2-1,TGTGCCAGCAGGGAAGGGGGTGAGCAGTTCTTC,CASREGGEQFF
TRBD2,TRBV7-9,NA,TRBJ2-1,TGTGCCAGCAGGTCTAGCGGGTTTAGCGGGACGTCGAATGAGCAGTTCTTC,CASRSSGFSGTSNEQFF
TRBD2,TRBV10-2,NA,TRBJ2-7,TGCGCCAGCAGGACTAGCGGGATCTCCTACGAGCAGTACTTC,CASRTSGISYEQYF
TRBD2,TRBV2,NA,TRBJ2-2,TGTGCCAGCATTCCTAGCGGGACGAACACCGGGGAGCTGTTTTTT,CASIPSGTNTGELFF
NA,TRBV7-2,once,TRBJ2-1,TGTGCCAGCAGCTTAGGTCTCTGGGTGCAACAGTTCTTC,CASSLGLWVQQFF
TRBD1,TRBV28,few,TRBJ1-5,TGTGCCAGCAGTCTAACCCCCCCTTTAGGACAGGGGTACAATCAGCCCCAGCATTTT,CASSLTPPLGQGYNQPQHF
TRBD2,TRBV10-3,NA,TRBJ2-1,TGTGCCATCAGGCCGGGACTAGTGGGGGATGAGCAGTTCTTC,CAIRPGLVGDEQFF
NA,TRBV6-5,NA,TRBJ2-5,TGTGCCAGCAGGAGCCGGGCCCTCCAAGAGACCCAGTACTTC,CASRSRALQETQYF
NA,TRBV7-2,once,TRBJ1-2,TGTGCCAGCAGCTTAAGGCGGACAGTCTATGGCTACACCTTC,CASSLRRTVYGYTF
NA,TRBV6-1,NA,TRBJ1-5,TGTGCCAGCAGGGAATTTTATCAGCCCCAGCATTTT,CASREFYQPQHF
NA,TRBV9,NA,TRBJ2-2,TGTGCCAGCAGCGTAGTCGGTAGCTCGGGCACCGGGGAGCTGTTTTTT,CASSVVGSSGTGELFF
NA,TRBV25-1,NA,TRBJ2-6,TGTGCCAGCAGTGAAGCAGGGAAAGTCAACGTCCTGACTTTC,CASSEAGKVNVLTF
NA,TRBV27,NA,TRBJ1-5,TGTGCCAGCAGGAAGCTCGGGGGTCAAAATCAGCCCCAGCATTTT,CASRKLGGQNQPQHF
NA,TRBV7-9,NA,TRBJ1-5,TGTGCCAGCAGCGCCAGGGAAAGCAATCAGCCCCAGCATTTT,CASSARESNQPQHF
TRBD1,TRBV5-1,few,TRBJ1-1,TGCGCCAGCAGCTACGGACAGGGGGCACTGAACACTGAAGCTTTCTTT,CASSYGQGALNTEAFF